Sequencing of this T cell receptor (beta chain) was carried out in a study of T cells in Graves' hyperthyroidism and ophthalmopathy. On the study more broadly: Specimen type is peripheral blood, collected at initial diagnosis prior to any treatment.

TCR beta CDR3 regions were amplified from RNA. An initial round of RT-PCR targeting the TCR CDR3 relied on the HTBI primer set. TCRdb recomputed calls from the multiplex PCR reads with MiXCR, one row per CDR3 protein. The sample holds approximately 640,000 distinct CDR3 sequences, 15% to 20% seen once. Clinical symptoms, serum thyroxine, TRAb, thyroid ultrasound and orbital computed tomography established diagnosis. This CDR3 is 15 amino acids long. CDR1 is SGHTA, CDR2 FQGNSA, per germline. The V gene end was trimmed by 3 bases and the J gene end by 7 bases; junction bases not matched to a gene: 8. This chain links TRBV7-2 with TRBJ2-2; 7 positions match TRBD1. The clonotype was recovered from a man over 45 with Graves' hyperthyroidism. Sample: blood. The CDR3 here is CASSFDRAGIGELFF. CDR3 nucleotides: TGTGCCAGCAGCTTCGACAGGGCGGGCATCGGGGAGCTGTTTTTT.